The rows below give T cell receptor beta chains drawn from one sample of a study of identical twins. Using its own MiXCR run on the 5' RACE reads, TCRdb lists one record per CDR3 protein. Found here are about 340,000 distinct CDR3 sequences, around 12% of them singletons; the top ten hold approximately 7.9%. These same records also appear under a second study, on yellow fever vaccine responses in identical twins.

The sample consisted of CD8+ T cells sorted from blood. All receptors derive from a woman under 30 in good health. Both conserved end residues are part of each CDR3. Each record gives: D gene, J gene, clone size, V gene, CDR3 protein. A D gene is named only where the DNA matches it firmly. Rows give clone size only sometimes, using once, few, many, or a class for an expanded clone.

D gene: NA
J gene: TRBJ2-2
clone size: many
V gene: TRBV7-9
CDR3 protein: CASSFSEISTGELFF

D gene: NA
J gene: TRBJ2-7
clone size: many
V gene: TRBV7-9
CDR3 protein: CASSLPLEQYF

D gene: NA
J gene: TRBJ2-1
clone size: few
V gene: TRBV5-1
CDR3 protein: CASSPSPGAYNEQFF

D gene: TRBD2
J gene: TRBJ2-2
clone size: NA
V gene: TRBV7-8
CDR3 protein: CASSYGTSGRTAINTGELFF

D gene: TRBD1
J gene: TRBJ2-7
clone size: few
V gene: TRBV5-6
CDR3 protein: CASSYDREIDEQYF

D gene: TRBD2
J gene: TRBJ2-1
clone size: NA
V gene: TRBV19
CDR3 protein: CASSIDGLAGWNEQFF

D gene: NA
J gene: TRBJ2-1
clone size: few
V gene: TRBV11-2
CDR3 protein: CASSFGSDVGYNEQFF

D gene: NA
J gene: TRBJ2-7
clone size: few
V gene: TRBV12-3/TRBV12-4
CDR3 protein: CASRPPNTYEQYF

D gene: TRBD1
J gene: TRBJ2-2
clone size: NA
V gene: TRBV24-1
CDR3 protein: CATSDFRQGNTGELFF

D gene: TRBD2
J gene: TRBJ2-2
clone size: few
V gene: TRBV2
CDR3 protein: CASSEAGTKRNTGELFF

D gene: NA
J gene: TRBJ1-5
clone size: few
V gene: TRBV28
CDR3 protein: CASSFGQGWQPQHF

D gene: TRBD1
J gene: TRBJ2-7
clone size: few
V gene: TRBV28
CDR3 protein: CASSIGTGSYEQYF

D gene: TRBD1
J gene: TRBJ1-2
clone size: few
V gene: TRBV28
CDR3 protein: CASRPQGASFYGYTF

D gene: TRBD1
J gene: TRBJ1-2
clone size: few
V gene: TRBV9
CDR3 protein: CASSAPPGRGGGDNYGYTF

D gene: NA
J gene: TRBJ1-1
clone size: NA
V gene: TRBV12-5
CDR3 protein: CASASSTEAFF

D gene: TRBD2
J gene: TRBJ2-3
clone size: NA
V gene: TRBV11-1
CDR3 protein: CASMSPGLVPDTQYF

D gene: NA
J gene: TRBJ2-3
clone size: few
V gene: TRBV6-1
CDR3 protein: CASESGVGGHTDTQYF

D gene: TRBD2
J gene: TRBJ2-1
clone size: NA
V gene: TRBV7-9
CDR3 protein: CASSLAIAGHEQFF

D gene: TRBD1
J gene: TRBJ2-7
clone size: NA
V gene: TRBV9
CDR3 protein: CASSAGDRTYEQYF

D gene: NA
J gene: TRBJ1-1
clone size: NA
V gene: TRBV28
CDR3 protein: CASSFWTMNTEAFF

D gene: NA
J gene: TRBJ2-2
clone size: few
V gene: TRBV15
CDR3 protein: CATSRDSGVGGELFF

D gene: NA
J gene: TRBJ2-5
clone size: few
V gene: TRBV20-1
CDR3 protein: CSPANRGGQGGETQYF

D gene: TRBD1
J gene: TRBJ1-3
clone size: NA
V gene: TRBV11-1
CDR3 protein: CASKLSGTGGFGSGNTIYF

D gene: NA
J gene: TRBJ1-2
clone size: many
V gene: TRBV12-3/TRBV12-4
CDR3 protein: CASSLSPGSQGYTF

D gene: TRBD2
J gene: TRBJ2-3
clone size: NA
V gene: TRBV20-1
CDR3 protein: CSARGLAGRGTSTDTQYF

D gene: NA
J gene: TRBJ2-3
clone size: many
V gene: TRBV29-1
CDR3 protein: CSVVEGARTDTQYF

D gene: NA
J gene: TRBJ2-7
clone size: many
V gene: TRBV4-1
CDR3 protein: CASSQDLGSSYEQYF

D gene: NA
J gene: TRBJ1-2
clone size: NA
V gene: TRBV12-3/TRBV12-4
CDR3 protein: CASSLAPVLGEGYTF

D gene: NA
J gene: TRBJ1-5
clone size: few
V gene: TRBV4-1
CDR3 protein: CASSQGNNQPQHF

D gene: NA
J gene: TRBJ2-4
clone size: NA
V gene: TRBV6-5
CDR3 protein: CASSYSNRDIQYF

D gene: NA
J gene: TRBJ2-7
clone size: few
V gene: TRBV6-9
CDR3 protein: CASSANLRGGLFRQYF

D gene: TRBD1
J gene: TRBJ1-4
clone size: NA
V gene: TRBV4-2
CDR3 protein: CASSQTPGQGAEKLFF

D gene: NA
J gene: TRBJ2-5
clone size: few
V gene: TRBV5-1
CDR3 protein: CASSPARYTQETQYF

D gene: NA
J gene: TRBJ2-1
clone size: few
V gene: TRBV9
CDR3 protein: CASSVVEGAINEQFF

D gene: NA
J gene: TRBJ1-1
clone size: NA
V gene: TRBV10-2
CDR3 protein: CASSSDRNEAFF

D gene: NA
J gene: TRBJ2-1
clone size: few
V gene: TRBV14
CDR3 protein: CASSRRGGYNEQFF

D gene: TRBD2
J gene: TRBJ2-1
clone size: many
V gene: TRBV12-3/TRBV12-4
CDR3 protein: CATSPGGNEQFF

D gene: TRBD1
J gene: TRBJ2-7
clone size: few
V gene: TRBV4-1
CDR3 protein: CASSQAAPGQNSYEQYF

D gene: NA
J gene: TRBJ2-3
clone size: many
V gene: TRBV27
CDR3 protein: CASSLSGVRRSTDTQYF

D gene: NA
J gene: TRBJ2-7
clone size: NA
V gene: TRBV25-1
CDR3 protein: CASSEYIEEYEQYF

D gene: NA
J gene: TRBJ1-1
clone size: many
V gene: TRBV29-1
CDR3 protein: CSGTPGFGTEAFF

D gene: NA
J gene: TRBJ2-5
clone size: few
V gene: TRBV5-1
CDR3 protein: CASSFSPLETQYF

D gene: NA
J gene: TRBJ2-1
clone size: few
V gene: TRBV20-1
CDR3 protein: CSASHVNPFYNEQFF

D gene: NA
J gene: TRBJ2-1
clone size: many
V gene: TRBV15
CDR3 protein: CATSREQYNEQFF

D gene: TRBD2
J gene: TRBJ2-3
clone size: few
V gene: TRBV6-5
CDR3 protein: CASSYGGSTTDTQYF

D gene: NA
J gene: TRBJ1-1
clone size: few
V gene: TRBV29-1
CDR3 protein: CSVGLDRPRGGAFF

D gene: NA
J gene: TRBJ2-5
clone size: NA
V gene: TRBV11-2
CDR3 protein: CASSLGGLWLRLRETQYF

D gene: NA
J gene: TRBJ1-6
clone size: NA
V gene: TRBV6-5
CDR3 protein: CASSYSAGNPSPLHF

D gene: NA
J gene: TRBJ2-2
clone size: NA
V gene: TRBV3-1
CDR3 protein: CASSPTIAGELFF

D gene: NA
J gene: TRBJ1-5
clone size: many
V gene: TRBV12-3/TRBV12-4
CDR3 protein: CASSPNRDQPQHF